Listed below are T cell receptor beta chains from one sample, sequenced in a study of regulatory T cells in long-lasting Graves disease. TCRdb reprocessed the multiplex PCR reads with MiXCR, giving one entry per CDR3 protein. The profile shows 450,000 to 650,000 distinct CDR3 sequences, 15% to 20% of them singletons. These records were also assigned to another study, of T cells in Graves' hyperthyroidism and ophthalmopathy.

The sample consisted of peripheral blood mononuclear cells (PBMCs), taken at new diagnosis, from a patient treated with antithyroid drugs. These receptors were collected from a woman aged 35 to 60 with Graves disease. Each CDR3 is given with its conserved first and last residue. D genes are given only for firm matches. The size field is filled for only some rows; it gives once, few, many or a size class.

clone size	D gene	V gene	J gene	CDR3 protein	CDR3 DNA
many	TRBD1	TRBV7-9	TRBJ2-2	CASSSYRGPGTGELFF	TGTGCCAGCAGCTCGTACAGGGGGCCGGGCACCGGGGAGCTGTTTTTT
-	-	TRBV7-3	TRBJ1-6	CASSLTAVNSPLRF	TGTGCCAGCAGCTTAACGGCGGTAAATTCACCCCTCCGCTTT
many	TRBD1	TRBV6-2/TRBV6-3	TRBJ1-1	CASSDRGKGMNTEAFF	TGTGCCAGCAGTGACAGGGGGAAGGGGATGAACACTGAAGCTTTCTTT
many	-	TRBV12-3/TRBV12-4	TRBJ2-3	CASSQLYTQYF	TGTGCCAGCAGCCAACTTTATACGCAGTATTTT
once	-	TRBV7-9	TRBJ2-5	CASSLTEGKETQYF	TGTGCCAGCAGCTTGACCGAGGGGAAAGAGACCCAGTACTTC
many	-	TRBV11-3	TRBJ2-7	CASSLDTNYEQYF	TGTGCCAGCAGCTTAGACACCAACTACGAGCAGTACTTC
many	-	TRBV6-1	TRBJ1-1	CASKAGPTEAFF	TGTGCCAGCAAGGCAGGCCCCACTGAAGCTTTCTTT
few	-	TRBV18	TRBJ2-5	CASSPLDSQETQYF	TGTGCCAGCTCACCTTTGGACAGCCAAGAGACCCAGTACTTC
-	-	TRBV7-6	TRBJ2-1	CASGPRENEQFF	TGTGCCAGCGGACCTAGGGAGAATGAGCAGTTCTTC
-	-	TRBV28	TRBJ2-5	CASSLEGGFQETQYF	TGTGCCAGCAGTTTAGAGGGGGGCTTCCAAGAGACCCAGTACTTC
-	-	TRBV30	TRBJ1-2	CAWSVRGFYGYTF	TGTGCCTGGAGTGTACGAGGTTTCTATGGCTACACCTTC
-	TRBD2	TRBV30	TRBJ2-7	CAWTGALAGGPEEQYF	TGTGCCTGGACAGGTGCTTTAGCGGGGGGGCCTGAGGAGCAGTACTTC
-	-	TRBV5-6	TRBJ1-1	CASSPAEVGGLNTEAFF	TGTGCCAGCAGCCCGGCGGAGGTCGGGGGGCTTAACACTGAAGCTTTCTTT
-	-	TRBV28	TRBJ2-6	CASNKGESGANVLTF	TGTGCCAGCAACAAAGGGGAATCCGGGGCCAACGTCCTGACTTTC
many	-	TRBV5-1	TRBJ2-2	CASSLTVSTGELFF	TGCGCCAGCAGCTTGACAGTGAGCACCGGGGAGCTGTTTTTT
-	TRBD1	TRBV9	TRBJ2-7	CASSPRGQGAFEQYF	TGTGCCAGCAGCCCTCGCGGACAGGGGGCTTTCGAGCAGTACTTC
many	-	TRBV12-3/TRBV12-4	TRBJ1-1	CASSPGLLNTEAFF	TGTGCCAGCAGCCCCGGGCTCCTGAACACTGAAGCTTTCTTT
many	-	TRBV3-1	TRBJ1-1	CASTRGENTEAFF	TGTGCCAGCACAAGAGGGGAAAACACTGAAGCTTTCTTT
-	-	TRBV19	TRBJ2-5	CASSSPRGKGRETQYF	TGTGCCAGTAGTAGTCCCCGGGGTAAAGGGAGAGAGACCCAGTACTTC
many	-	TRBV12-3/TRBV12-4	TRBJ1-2	CASSFATKGYTF	TGTGCCAGCAGTTTCGCCACAAAAGGCTACACCTTC
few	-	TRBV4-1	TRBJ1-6	CASSQPGQSKPLHF	TGCGCCAGCAGCCAACCGGGACAATCTAAACCCCTCCACTTT
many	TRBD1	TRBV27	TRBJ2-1	CASSGQGTYNEQFF	TGTGCCAGCAGTGGACAGGGTACCTACAATGAGCAGTTCTTC
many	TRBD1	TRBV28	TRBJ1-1	CATNGQGRTEAFF	TGTGCCACCAACGGACAGGGTCGCACTGAAGCTTTCTTT
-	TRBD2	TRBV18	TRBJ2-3	CASSPPAGGPDTQYF	TGTGCCAGCTCACCACCGGCGGGGGGGCCAGATACGCAGTATTTT
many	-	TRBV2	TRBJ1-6	CASSQDSYSPLHF	TGTGCCAGCAGTCAGGACTCCTATTCACCCCTCCACTTT
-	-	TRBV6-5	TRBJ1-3	CASSYHRWHPSGNTIYF	TGTGCCAGCAGTTACCACCGGTGGCACCCCTCTGGAAACACCATATATTTT
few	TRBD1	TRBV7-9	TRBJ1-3	CASSSALDRASGNTIYF	TGTGCCAGCAGCTCCGCACTGGACAGGGCCTCTGGAAACACCATATATTTT
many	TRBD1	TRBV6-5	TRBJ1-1	CASSYGRGDGGTEAFF	TGTGCCAGCAGTTATGGCAGGGGGGACGGAGGGACTGAAGCTTTCTTT
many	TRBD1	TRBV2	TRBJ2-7	CASSEAYMTGDYEQYF	TGTGCCAGCAGTGAAGCGTACATGACAGGGGACTACGAGCAGTACTTC
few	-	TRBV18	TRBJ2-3	CASSAGTLDTQYF	TGTGCCAGCTCAGCGGGGACACTAGATACGCAGTATTTT
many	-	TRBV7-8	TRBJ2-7	CASSLTENYEQYF	TGTGCCAGCAGCTTAACGGAGAACTACGAGCAGTACTTC
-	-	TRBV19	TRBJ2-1	CASSTGLGNEQFF	TGTGCCAGTAGTACGGGCCTGGGCAATGAGCAGTTCTTC
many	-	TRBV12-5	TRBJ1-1	CASGTYSEAFF	TGTGCTAGTGGTACCTACTCTGAAGCTTTCTTT
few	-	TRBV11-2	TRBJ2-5	CASSYPVVETQYF	TGTGCCAGCAGTTACCCGGTTGTAGAGACCCAGTACTTC
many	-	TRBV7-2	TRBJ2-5	CASSLSKGMRETQYF	TGTGCCAGCAGCTTATCTAAAGGGATGCGGGAGACCCAGTACTTC
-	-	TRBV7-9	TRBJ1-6	CASSFWPIRQSPLHF	TGTGCCAGCAGCTTCTGGCCAATTCGTCAATCACCCCTCCACTTT
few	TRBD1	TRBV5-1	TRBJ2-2	CASNGQGGTGELFF	TGCGCCAGCAACGGACAGGGCGGGACCGGGGAGCTGTTTTTT
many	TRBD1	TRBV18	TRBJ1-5	CASSPPDRDNQPQHF	TGTGCCAGCTCACCACCAGACAGGGACAATCAGCCCCAGCATTTT
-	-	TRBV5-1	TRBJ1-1	CASSLSGRVREAFF	TGCGCCAGCAGCTTGTCCGGCAGGGTTCGGGAAGCTTTCTTT
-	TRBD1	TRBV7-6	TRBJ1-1	CASSSISQGAGEAFF	TGTGCCAGCAGCTCCATTTCACAGGGGGCGGGTGAAGCTTTCTTT
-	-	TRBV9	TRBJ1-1	CASSPGVGEAFF	TGTGCCAGCAGCCCGGGGGTGGGTGAAGCTTTCTTT
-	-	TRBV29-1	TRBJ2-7	CSVKGRRYEQYF	TGCAGCGTTAAGGGACGGAGATACGAGCAGTACTTC
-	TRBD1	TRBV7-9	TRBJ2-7	CASTPGQGAFHEQYF	TGTGCCAGCACCCCGGGACAGGGGGCATTTCACGAGCAGTACTTC